The 2 T cell receptor beta chains below come from one sample, sequenced in a study of blood T cell repertoires in COVID-19. Data came from immunoSEQ multiplex PCR; TCRdb stores just in-frame clones and leaves some out. The sample records 70,000 or so clones, around 70% being singletons. Sample: peripheral blood. The receptors were gathered from a man in his 70s with acute or convalescent COVID-19.

The table lists this clone with a count of one. J is TRBJ2-7 and V is TRBV5-5, with TRBD2 matching 7 bases. The ends lost 0 bases at V and 3 bases at J; junction bases unmatched: 6. Per the germline V gene, CDR1 is SGHKS and CDR2 is YYEKEE (reference sequence). This CDR3 is built from 15 residues. The CDR3 loop reads CASSLASSGIYEQYF. The CDR3 DNA reads as TGTGCCAGCAGCTTGGCTTCTAGCGGCATCTACGAGCAGTACTTC. Together with reference TRBV5-5 and TRBJ2-7, the CDR3 gives the full variable domain: DAGVTQSPTHLIKTRGQQVTLRCSPISGHKSVSWYQQVLGQGPQFIFQYYEKEERGRGNFPDRFSARQFPNYSSELNVNALLLGDSALYLCASSLASSGIYEQYFGPGTRLTVT.

V usage is TRBV24-1 and J usage is TRBJ2-3, with 7 bases identical to TRBD1. The CDR3 extends over 14 amino acids. Looked up from germline, CDR1 is KGHDR and CDR2 is SFDVKD. V lost 3 bases to trimming and J lost 4 bases; unmatched junction nucleotides: 3. CDR3 sequence: CATSDGTEADTQYF. CDR3 sequence (DNA): TGTGCCACCAGTGATGGGACAGAGGCAGATACGCAGTATTTT.